What follows are 5 T cell receptor beta chains derived from one specimen sequenced in a study of cytomegalovirus exposure and HLA in healthy donors. A multiplex PCR was run with 60 Vbeta primers and 13 Jbeta primers. TCRdb's table, derived via immunoSEQ multiplex PCR, lists solely in-frame clones and lacks some. This repertoire shows approximately 170,000 clones, 70% to 75% found once; its top ten account for about 5%. Sequenced input: PBMCs. These receptor sequences come from a man aged 30-40 years in good health and CMV-seropositive.

This clone was picked up a small number of times. The chain uses TRBV2 and TRBJ1-2; no clear D gene. The CDR3 runs to 14 residues. Germline V CDR1 and CDR2: SNHLY, FYNNEI. The V end was cut by 3 bases, the J end by 7 bases, with 15 bases between. The CDR3 DNA sequence: TGTGCCAGCAGTGATCTTGAGGGATACGGTGGCTACACCTTC. Its translation: CASSDLEGYGGYTF.

The chain combines TRBV7-9 with TRBJ2-3, with TRBD2 matching over 8 bases. Per germline, CDR1 SEHNR and CDR2 FQNEAQ (reference sequence). J gave up 7 bases and V 5 bases, and 14 bases lay outside the gene matches. The CDR3 runs 16 residues. The CDR3 loop reads CASSPRGGGSTNTQYF. The CDR3 nucleotides are TGTGCCAGCAGCCCGCGGGGCGGGGGGTCAACAAATACGCAGTATTTT.

Notes on this clone: In the same sample, other DNA sequences code for this CDR3. The rearrangement links TRBV30 to TRBJ2-7; possible D gene TRBD1, 5 bases. V was clipped by 2 bases and J by 3 bases, with 5 bases between them. The CDR3 consists of 11 residues. Germline lookup yields CDR1 GTSNPN and CDR2 SVGIG (reference sequence). Written as DNA, the CDR3 is TGTGCCTGGAGTCAGGGCTACGAGCAGTACTTC. Residues: CAWSQGYEQYF.

This clone was counted once. The V and J genes are TRBV7-2 and TRBJ2-7, with TRBD1 as a possible D gene (6 bases). CDR1 and CDR2 (germline): SGHTA, FQGNSA. V was pared by 5 bases and J by 2 bases, with 16 bases between. CDR3 length: 15 residues. The CDR3 sequence: CASSPRTGKAYEQYF. The CDR3 coding sequence is TGTGCCAGCAGCCCCCGAACAGGGAAGGCCTACGAGCAGTACTTC. The entire variable domain, with the rest obtained from reference TRBV7-2 and TRBJ2-7, is as follows: GAGVSQSPSNKVTEKGKDVELRCDPISGHTALYWYRQSLGQGLEFLIYFQGNSAPDKSGLPSDRFSAERTGGSVSTLTIQRTQQEDSAVYLCASSPRTGKAYEQYFGPGTRLTVT.

This clone has just a few counts. The chain combines TRBV30 with TRBJ2-2; TRBD2 is a possible D gene (6 bases). V shed 4 bases and J shed 2 bases, with 11 bases lying between them. Germline loops: CDR1 GTSNPN, CDR2 SVGIG (reference sequence). This CDR3 spans 14 amino acids. The CDR3 DNA sequence: TGTGCCTGGATCGTGGGGGGAAACACCGGGGAGCTGTTTTTT. It yields the protein CAWIVGGNTGELFF.